Following are 15 T cell receptor beta chains from one sample sequenced in a study of read filtering for tumor transcriptome and immune sequencing. This library used approximately 0.4 ug RNA and molecular barcoded adaptors spanning alpha/delta and beta/gamma chains. TCRdb reanalysed the reads using MiXCR and keeps one entry per CDR3 protein. The sample has about 130,000 distinct CDR3 sequences; roughly 13% are singletons. Sequencing was done on a sample of a population of CD138-negative cells sorted from bone marrow. These receptors were taken from a donor over 35 with multiple myeloma.

This clonotype was observed a few times. V is TRBV30 and J is TRBJ2-5; D ambiguous. This CDR3 contains 13 residues. V was pared by 3 bases and J by 0 bases, with 8 bases between. CDR1 and CDR2 (germline): GTSNPN, SVGIG (reference sequence). In DNA, the CDR3 is TGTGCCTGGAGCCAGATGTACCAAGAGACCCAGTACTTC. Its translation: CAWSQMYQETQYF.

This clonotype was counted ten times or more. The chain joins TRBV7-2 to TRBJ2-2; D not certain. The CDR3 runs 15 residues. The V and J ends lost 1 base and 5 bases respectively, with 11 bases between them. CDR1 is SGHTA, CDR2 FQGNSA, per germline. CDR3 amino acids: CASSLGLLRTGELFF. The CDR3 coding sequence is TGTGCCAGCAGCTTAGGACTTCTGCGAACCGGGGAGCTGTTTTTT.

This clonotype was seen at least ten times. This chain joins TRBV15 and TRBJ2-1; D perhaps matches TRBD2 (6 bases). Germline V gene data show CDR1 as LNHNV and CDR2 as YYDKDF (reference sequence). Trimming removed 3 bases from V and 8 bases from J, with 14 bases in between. CDR3 length: 14 residues. The CDR3 region is CATSRVLAIYEQFF. The CDR3 nucleotides are TGTGCCACCAGCAGGGTTCTAGCGATCTATGAGCAGTTCTTC.

Many counts were recorded for this clonotype. The genes are TRBV2 and TRBJ2-3, with 7 nucleotides matching TRBD2. CDR1 SNHLY and CDR2 FYNNEI come from the germline V gene. V shed 1 base and J 0 bases; nucleotides not matched to a gene: 7. CDR3 length: 17 amino acids. CDR3 sequence (DNA): TGTGCCAGCAGTGAAGGAAGAGTAGCGGGTAGCACAGATACGCAGTATTTT. Its translation: CASSEGRVAGSTDTQYF.

In this sample, this clonotype turned up many times. V gene TRBV27 combines with J gene TRBJ2-1, with D possibly matching TRBD2 (6 bases). The V and J ends lost 5 bases and 0 bases respectively, with 17 bases between them. This CDR3 contains 17 residues. In germline, CDR1 is MNHEY, CDR2 SMNVEV (reference sequence). In nucleotides, the CDR3 is TGTGCCAGCAGTCCCGGGGCGGGACCCAGCTCCTACAATGAGCAGTTCTTC. This codes for CASSPGAGPSSYNEQFF.

This clonotype came up many times. The V call is TRBV7-6, the J call TRBJ2-5; D may be TRBD1 or TRBD2 (6 bases each). Between the trimmed V and J ends, which lost 8 bases and 5 bases, there was a span of 21 bases. The CDR3 loop spans 15 amino acids. From germline, CDR1 is SGHVS and CDR2 FNYEAQ. The CDR3 DNA reads as TGTGCCAGCGTTTTGGGGGCCGGGAGTGGCGAGACCCAGTACTTC. This codes for CASVLGAGSGETQYF.

There are many counts of this clonotype. This sequence joins TRBV19 and TRBJ1-6; D unclear. This CDR3 region has 14 residues. Per germline, CDR1 LNHDA and CDR2 SQIVND (reference sequence). V shed 3 bases and J shed 5 bases, with 8 bases lying between them. In DNA form, the CDR3 reads TGTGCCAGTAGTATTGGGTTGAATAATTCACCCCTCCACTTT. As protein: CASSIGLNNSPLHF.

Points on this clonotype: A far larger clone is just one base off, so this is likely a read error. The V gene is TRBV7-8, the J gene TRBJ1-4; possible D gene TRBD2, 5 bases. The J call is in doubt because the DNA end fits TRBJ2-3 better. CDR3 length: 15 amino acids. Germline lookup yields CDR1 SGHVS and CDR2 FQNEAQ. The DNA for the CDR3 is TGTGCCAGCAGCTTAGCACTCGGACTTACAGATACGCAGTATTTT. Its translation is CASSLALGLTDTQYF.

This clonotype was seen many times. The chain has TRBV4-3 and TRBJ2-2, with D hard to call. The CDR3 consists of 16 residues. V lost 0 bases, J lost 0 bases, and 8 bases lay in between. Germline V CDR1 and CDR2: LGHNA, YSLEER. The CDR3 DNA follows: TGCGCCAGCAGCCAAGATTCAAGCCCGAACACCGGGGAGCTGTTTTTT. This encodes CASSQDSSPNTGELFF.

This clonotype has a handful of counts. CDR3 bases: TGTGCCAGCAGCTCCAGGACAGGGATTGGCTACGAGCAGTACTTC. Amino acid sequence: CASSSRTGIGYEQYF. V is TRBV13 and J is TRBJ2-7, with 8 nucleotides matching TRBD1. The CDR3 contains 15 residues. V lost 4 bases and J lost 3; bases outside the gene matches: 8. Germline V gene data show CDR1 as PRHDT and CDR2 as FYEKMQ (reference sequence). Together with reference TRBV13 and TRBJ2-7, the CDR3 gives the full variable domain: AAGVIQSPRHLIKEKRETATLKCYPIPRHDTVYWYQQGPGQDPQFLISFYEKMQSDKGSIPDRFSAQQFSDYHSELNMSSLELGDSALYFCASSSRTGIGYEQYFGPGTRLTVT.

This clonotype appeared many times. A junction boundary mismatches the germline segment, possibly from a read error. The V gene is TRBV5-6, the J gene TRBJ2-7; D gene uncertain. From germline, CDR1 is SGHDT and CDR2 YYEEEE. The CDR3 runs to 11 residues. The CDR3 DNA is TGTGCCAGCAGCTCCCAGGTTTCGAGCAACTTC. Translating it yields CASSSQVSSNF.

The chain employs TRBV7-9 and TRBJ2-7; a possible D gene is TRBD1 (5 bases). The V end lost 8 bases, the J end lost 2 bases, and 10 bases lay between the germline ends. There are 12 residues in the CDR3. Looked up from germline, CDR1 is SEHNR and CDR2 is FQNEAQ (reference sequence). The CDR3 loop is CASADRTYEQYF. CDR3 nucleotides: TGTGCCAGCGCTGACAGAACCTACGAGCAGTACTTC. The full variable domain, with the rest looked up from reference TRBV7-9 and TRBJ2-7, is DTGVSQNPRHKITKRGQNVTFRCDPISEHNRLYWYRQTLGQGPEFLTYFQNEAQLEKSRLLSDRFSAERPKGSFSTLEIQRTEQGDSAMYLCASADRTYEQYFGPGTRLTVT.

Ten or more counts support this clonotype. The rearrangement joins TRBV6-2 or TRBV6-3 to TRBJ2-7, with 8 positions matching TRBD2. The CDR3 contains 12 residues. V trimming: 9 bases; J trimming: 5 bases; junction bases outside the gene matches: 6. Germline values: CDR1 MNHEY, CDR2 SVGEGT. This chain's CDR3 is CASASGSNEQYF. The CDR3 region has the DNA TGTGCCAGTGCCAGCGGGAGTAACGAGCAGTACTTC.

This clonotype was counted ten times or more. The J gene is TRBJ2-1, the V gene TRBV7-9; D gene uncertain. The length of the CDR3 is 14 residues. V lost 6 bases and J lost 4, with 13 bases in between. CDR1 is SEHNR, CDR2 FQNEAQ, per germline (reference sequence). The CDR3 spells CASRRKELYNEQFF. The CDR3 DNA is TGTGCCAGCAGAAGGAAAGAGCTGTACAATGAGCAGTTCTTC.

Worth noting for this clonotype: A far bigger clonotype differs at one base, so this is likely a read error. The V and J genes are TRBV11-1 and TRBJ2-1, with D perhaps TRBD1 (5 bases). Germline CDR1 reads SGHAT; CDR2 reads FQDESV (reference sequence). This CDR3 has 16 residues. CDR3 in DNA: TGTGCCAGCAGCCCGATGCGAAGGGGCGCCTACAGTGAGCAGTTCTTC. Its protein is CASSPMRRGAYSEQFF.